Listed here are 6 T cell receptor beta chains from one sample, sequenced in a study of T-cell reconstitution after alpha-beta-depleted transplantation in children. Library preparation (for TCRbeta) was performed with unique molecular identifiers. MiXCR, applied by TCRdb to the PCR reads, yields one record per CDR3 protein. The data contain 83,000 or so distinct CDR3 sequences, 7% to 10% of them singletons. This material consisted of PBMCs from the stem cell graft donor, taken from the stem cell graft. These receptors originate from a human donor who donated a stem cell graft to a child with congenital amegakaryocytic thrombocytopenia.

This clonotype was picked up many times. The gene calls are TRBV5-8 and TRBJ1-5, with D possibly TRBD1 on 5 matching bases. The CDR3 covers 15 residues. V was cut by 4 bases and J by 0 bases, with 11 bases left in between. Per the germline V gene, CDR1 is SGHTS and CDR2 is YDEGEE. The CDR3 spells CASSLEGSSNQPQHF. Here the CDR3 DNA reads TGTGCCAGCAGCCTGGAGGGGAGTAGCAATCAGCCCCAGCATTTT.

This clonotype was picked up many times. The chain recombines TRBV20-1 with TRBJ2-4; possible D gene TRBD1, 6 bases. The CDR3 extends over 15 amino acids. V was cut by 5 bases and J by 0 bases, with 14 bases left in between. Germline V gene lookup returns CDR1 DFQATT and CDR2 SNEGSKA (reference sequence). The CDR3 sequence is CSAPEGGVAKNIQYF. The CDR3, as DNA: TGCAGTGCTCCCGAAGGGGGAGTAGCCAAAAACATTCAGTACTTC.

Ten or more counts support this clonotype. V and J are TRBV20-1 and TRBJ2-3; no reliable D call. Germline CDR1 is DFQATT and CDR2 is SNEGSKA (reference sequence). Trimming shortened V by 4 bases and J by 4 bases, and 12 bases separated the two germline ends. The CDR3 covers 13 residues. This chain's CDR3 is CSANPLGADTQYF. The CDR3 DNA is TGCAGTGCTAATCCGCTAGGCGCAGATACGCAGTATTTT.

This clonotype has a single count. V gene TRBV16 combines with J gene TRBJ2-1; D remains unclear. V lost 5 bases and J 5 bases, leaving 10 bases between the germline ends. From germline, CDR1 is KGHSY and CDR2 FQNENV. The CDR3 is 13 amino acids. The CDR3 loop is CASSSRLHNEQFF. The CDR3 bases are TGTGCCAGCAGCTCCAGGCTCCACAATGAGCAGTTCTTC.

This clonotype occurred many times. The chain uses TRBV7-6 and TRBJ2-1; 12 bases fit TRBD2. Germline CDR1 SGHVS, CDR2 FNYEAQ. Unmatched junction bases numbered 7, after V lost 4 bases and J lost 6 bases. The CDR3 runs 16 residues. The CDR3 nucleotides read TGTGCCAGCAGCTCCCAGCCTAGCGGGGGGGCCAATGAGCAGTTCTTC. This encodes CASSSQPSGGANEQFF.

Comments on this clonotype: Because it lacks the conserved phenylalanine or tryptophan at the end, this CDR3 is likely a read error. The chain employs TRBV15 and TRBJ2-3; perhaps TRBD1 as D (5 bases). Looked up from germline, CDR1 is LNHNV and CDR2 is YYDKDF (reference sequence). This CDR3 contains 17 residues. V lost 8 bases, J lost 6 bases, and 27 bases lay in between. This CDR3 is CATADLYRPKDSDTQYL. The CDR3 coding sequence is TGTGCCACCGCAGACCTCTACAGGCCCAAAGACTCCGATACGCAGTATTTG.